This passage covers 32 T cell receptor beta chains from one sample sequenced in a study of breast tumors, draining lymph nodes, adjacent tissues. In TCRdb, the multiplex PCR reads were re-called with MiXCR into one record per CDR3 protein. The profile shows approximately 250,000 distinct CDR3 sequences, less than 40% of them singletons. The lymph nodes were axillary draining lymph nodes from breast cancer patients. The material sequenced was axillary lymph node tissue. These receptors all stem from a female donor with breast cancer. Some clones in this sample may be carry-over from other donors' samples.

This clonotype was counted a few times. At one boundary the junction diverges from the germline segment, which might be a read error. This rearrangement joins TRBV7-7 to TRBJ2-1; 15 bases line up with TRBD2. The CDR3 is 16 amino acids. In germline, CDR1 is SSHAT, CDR2 FNYEAQ (reference sequence). In DNA form, the CDR3 reads TGTGCTAGCAGCCCCGGGACTAGCGGGAGGATTGATGAGCAGTTCTTC. Translated: CASSPGTSGRIDEQFF.

This clonotype has more than one count but fewer than ten. A much larger clone differs from this one at a single base, so this may be a read error. The rearrangement links TRBV20-1 to TRBJ2-7; TRBD2 aligns across 10 bases. J was trimmed by 9 bases and V by 5 bases; bases with no gene match: 10. Germline lookup yields CDR1 DFQATT and CDR2 SNEGSKA (reference sequence). The CDR3 extends over 13 amino acids. CDR3 sequence reads: CSAVAGGVSAQYF. The CDR3 region has the DNA TGCAGTGCTGTAGCGGGAGGAGTAAGCGCGCAGTACTTC.

About this clonotype: This may be a read error: a much more frequent sequence differs by one nucleotide. The chain is built from TRBV20-1 and TRBJ2-7, with unresolved D. This CDR3 spans 11 amino acids. Per germline, CDR1 DFQATT and CDR2 SNEGSKA (reference sequence). As DNA, the CDR3 is TGCAGTGCTAGTTCGCAGGACGAGCAGTCCTTC. It translates to CSASSQDEQSF.

There are many counts of this clonotype. The chain combines TRBV7-2 with TRBJ2-3; possibly TRBD2 for D (7 bases). The CDR3 length is 14 residues. V dropped 5 bases and J dropped 5 bases, with 14 bases sitting between them. Germline V gene sequence: CDR1 SGHTA, CDR2 FQGNSA. This CDR3 is CASSKGEGIDTQYF. CDR3 nucleotide sequence: TGTGCCAGCAGCAAGGGGGAGGGAATAGATACGCAGTATTTT.

The rearrangement uses TRBV10-3 and TRBJ2-1; no clear D gene. The germline CDR1 and CDR2 sequences are ENHRY and SYGVKD. Trimming took 2 bases from V and 1 from J, leaving 6 bases between them. This CDR3 region has 14 residues. The chain's CDR3 is CAISEPGSYNEQFF. CDR3 DNA sequence: TGTGCCATCAGTGAGCCCGGGTCCTACAATGAGCAGTTCTTC.

This chain connects TRBV7-2 to TRBJ2-5; possibly TRBD1 or TRBD2 for D (5 bases each). The germline CDR1 and CDR2 sequences are SGHTA and FQGNSA. Deletions cut 5 bases from V and 5 bases from J, with 18 bases between. The CDR3 is made up of 15 amino acids. The CDR3 sequence is CASSPGRDLQETQYF. The DNA for the CDR3 is TGTGCCAGCAGCCCTGGACGGGACCTCCAGGAGACCCAGTACTTC.

The rearrangement links TRBV20-1 to TRBJ1-4; TRBD1 matches at 7 bases. V lost 1 base to trimming and J lost 3 bases; unmatched junction nucleotides: 5. The germline V gene encodes CDR1 DFQATT and CDR2 SNEGSKA (reference sequence). The CDR3 is 15 amino acids. CDR3 nucleotide sequence: TGCAGTGCTAGAGGAGACAGGGTCTCTAATGAAAAACTGTTTTTT. Its translation: CSARGDRVSNEKLFF.

In the case of this clonotype: It may be a read error: a sequence one base away is much more abundant. This sequence joins TRBV20-1 and TRBJ2-7; the D is unclear. Germline V gene data show CDR1 as DFQATT and CDR2 as SNEGSKA (reference sequence). The CDR3 is 14 amino acids. For the CDR3, the DNA is TGCAGTGCTAGTGGCGGAAAAAGCTCCTCCGAGCAGTACTTC. Amino acids: CSASGGKSSSEQYF.

This clonotype was counted many times. This rearrangement joins TRBV3-1 to TRBJ1-2, with 10 bases that match TRBD1. The CDR3 has 15 amino acids. V shed 1 base, J shed 5 bases, and the junction held 4 bases outside the gene matches. The germline CDR1 and CDR2 sequences are LGHDT and YNNKEL (reference sequence). The CDR3 region has the DNA TGTGCCAGCAGCCAAGGACAGGGGGCGAGGTATGGCTACACCTTC. This codes for CASSQGQGARYGYTF.

V usage is TRBV2 and J usage is TRBJ2-5, with 8 positions matching TRBD1. The ends lost 4 bases at V and 4 bases at J; junction bases unmatched: 11. Germline CDR1 and CDR2: SNHLY and FYNNEI. The CDR3 runs to 16 residues. CDR3 protein: CASSARQGPRRETQYF. In DNA, the CDR3 is TGTGCCAGCAGTGCCCGACAGGGGCCAAGGCGAGAGACCCAGTACTTC.

This clonotype has a handful of counts. The junction departs from the called germline gene at one end, perhaps through a read error. The chain combines TRBV20-1 with TRBJ2-1; D is perhaps TRBD1 or TRBD2 (5 bases each). CDR3 length: 14 amino acids. The germline V gene encodes CDR1 DFQATT and CDR2 SNEGSKA (reference sequence). The CDR3 loop reads CSARDVLTYTEQFF. DNA for the CDR3: TGCAGTGCACGGGACGTCCTCACCTACACTGAGCAGTTCTTC.

The genes are TRBV6-6 and TRBJ2-1, with TRBD2 matching 10 bases. The CDR3 contains 16 residues. Germline V gene data show CDR1 as MNHNY and CDR2 as SVGAGI (reference sequence). Trimming at V came to 6 bases and at J to 9 bases, leaving 14 bases not matched to a gene. CDR3 bases: TGTGCCAGCAGCCCCTCGAGCGGGGGGGCCTATCCTGAGCAGTTCTTC. It encodes CASSPSSGGAYPEQFF.

Note on this clonotype: Just one base apart from a much larger clone, this may be a read error. In this CDR3 the conserved last residue, phenylalanine or tryptophan, is missing, so a read error is likely. The genes are TRBV7-9 and TRBJ2-1, with 14 nucleotides matching TRBD2. There are 14 residues in the CDR3. Germline V gives CDR1 SEHNR, CDR2 FQNEAQ (reference sequence). V lost 5 bases, J lost 8 bases, and 2 bases stayed unmatched. The DNA for the CDR3 is TGTGCCAGCAGCCAGGGACTAGCGGGAGATGAGCAGTTCCTC. It translates to CASSQGLAGDEQFL.

Turning to this clonotype: A read error may produce the germline difference seen at one junction end. The genes are TRBV6-1 and TRBJ2-7; 7 bases map to TRBD1. This CDR3 contains 12 residues. In germline, CDR1 is MNHNS, CDR2 SASEGT. For the CDR3, the DNA is TGTGTCAGCAGTTGGGACAGCTACGAGCAGTACTTC. This codes for CVSSWDSYEQYF.

This clonotype was seen a handful of times. The gene calls are TRBV9 and TRBJ1-2; 7 nucleotides match TRBD1. V lost 3 bases and J lost 4; bases outside the gene matches: 18. Per the germline V gene, CDR1 is SGDLS and CDR2 is YYNGEE. CDR3 length equals 18 residues. The CDR3 reads CASSAHRDSRTFTYGYTF. CDR3 sequence (DNA): TGTGCCAGCAGCGCGCACCGGGACAGCCGTACATTTACCTATGGCTACACCTTC.

With regard to this clonotype: A much larger clone differs by one base, so this may be a read error. The chain recombines TRBV20-1 with TRBJ2-1; TRBD2 matches 7 bases. The CDR3 consists of 13 residues. Germline V gene lookup returns CDR1 DFQATT and CDR2 SNEGSKA (reference sequence). CDR3 in amino acids: CSASGGSYNAQFF. In DNA, the CDR3 is TGCAGTGCTAGTGGCGGGAGCTACAATGCGCAGTTCTTC.

Points on this clonotype: This could be a read error, since a much larger clone is one nucleotide away. The gene calls are TRBV11-2 and TRBJ1-6; D may be TRBD1 (5 bases). The germline CDR1 and CDR2 sequences are SGHAT and FQNNGV. Trimming took 8 bases from V and 6 from J, leaving 17 bases between them. The CDR3 has 15 amino acids. CDR3: CASAPGRNSNSPLHF. The CDR3 nucleotides read TGTGCCAGCGCCCCGGGACGGAACTCTAATTCACCCCTCCACTTT.

This clonotype occurred many times. The V and J genes are TRBV12-3 or TRBV12-4 and TRBJ2-7; 10 bases match TRBD2. The CDR3 consists of 13 residues. Unmatched junction bases numbered 4, after V lost 5 bases and J lost 6 bases. The CDR3 region has the DNA TGTGCCAGCAGTGGGACTAGCGTGAGCGAGCAGTACTTC. It translates to CASSGTSVSEQYF.

At least ten counts were recorded for this clonotype. The V and J genes are TRBV3-1 and TRBJ2-2; 15 nucleotides align to TRBD2. The CDR3 totals 18 residues. CDR1 LGHDT and CDR2 YNNKEL come from the germline V gene (reference sequence). The trim removed 4 bases at V and 0 bases at J, leaving 3 bases unmatched. DNA of the CDR3: TGTGCCAGCAGCCTCAGGACTAGCGGGAGGGCGAACACCGGGGAGCTGTTTTTT. This sequence encodes CASSLRTSGRANTGELFF.

The chain joins TRBV15 to TRBJ1-5, with 9 bases lining up with TRBD1. The V gene end was trimmed by 3 bases and the J gene end by 6 bases; junction bases not matched to a gene: 12. From germline, CDR1 is LNHNV and CDR2 YYDKDF (reference sequence). The CDR3 spans 17 residues. The CDR3 loop is CATSRIMTGGFGQPQHF. Here the CDR3 DNA reads TGTGCCACCAGCAGGATTATGACAGGGGGGTTTGGTCAGCCCCAGCATTTT.

This clonotype has a count of ten or more. CDR3 DNA: TGTGCCAGCAGCCAAACAGGACGCAATCAGCCCCAGCATTTT. Translating gives CASSQTGRNQPQHF. The chain joins TRBV14 to TRBJ1-5, with D tentatively TRBD1 (5 bases). Trimming took off 2 bases at V and 2 bases at J, with 7 bases between the two ends. CDR1 and CDR2 (germline): SGHDN, FVKESK. This CDR3 region has 14 residues.

This clonotype was found a few times. V usage is TRBV4-3 and J usage is TRBJ2-3; D is ambiguous. Germline-derived CDR1 and CDR2 are LGHNA and YSLEER. The ends were cut back, 0 bases at V and 3 bases at J, with 10 bases in the middle. This CDR3 spans 15 amino acids. The CDR3 DNA sequence: TGCGCCAGCAGCCAAGATCCTATTGGGACAGATACGCAGTATTTT. Protein product: CASSQDPIGTDTQYF.

The V call is TRBV28, the J call TRBJ2-3; perhaps D is TRBD1 or TRBD2 (5 bases each). This CDR3 contains 14 residues. Between the trimmed V and J ends, which lost 5 bases and 1 base, there was a span of 10 bases. Germline V gene lookup returns CDR1 MDHEN and CDR2 SYDVKM. The CDR3 DNA reads TGTGCCAGCAGTACTGGGACCCGCACAGATACGCAGTATTTT. Translated: CASSTGTRTDTQYF.

This clonotype was picked up many times. The V gene is TRBV7-2, the J gene TRBJ1-2; D may be TRBD1 (5 bases). V lost 1 base, J lost 3 bases, and 9 bases lay in between. The CDR3 has 14 amino acids. The germline CDR1 and CDR2 sequences are SGHTA and FQGNSA. CDR3 coding DNA: TGTGCCAGCAGCTTAGTACGGGGGGACTATGGCTACACCTTC. It codes for CASSLVRGDYGYTF.

This clonotype was observed a few times. This chain uses TRBV7-3 with TRBJ1-1; a possible D gene is TRBD1 (6 bases). Germline assignment: CDR1 SGHTA and CDR2 FQGTGA. This CDR3 is built from 15 residues. Trimming shortened V by 2 bases and J by 4 bases, and 14 bases separated the two germline ends. DNA of the CDR3: TGTGCCAGCAGCTTATCCAAACAGGGTGCCACTGAAGCTTTCTTT. Translating gives CASSLSKQGATEAFF. The variable domain in full, with the rest retrieved from reference TRBV7-3 and TRBJ1-1, is GAGVSQTPSNKVTEKGKYVELRCDPISGHTALYWYRQSLGQGPEFLIYFQGTGAADDSGLPNDRFFAVRPEGSVSTLKIQRTERGDSAVYLCASSLSKQGATEAFFGQGTRLTVV.

This clonotype was recorded many times. This chain uses TRBV2 with TRBJ2-7; TRBD2 agrees at 10 bases. CDR1 is SNHLY, CDR2 FYNNEI, per germline. The CDR3 runs 15 residues. Trimming removed 6 bases from V and 0 bases from J; junction bases left unmatched: 5. CDR3 sequence reads: CASRPSSGSSYEQYF. DNA of the CDR3: TGTGCCAGCAGACCATCTAGCGGGAGCTCCTACGAGCAGTACTTC.

This clonotype was recorded many times. The genes are TRBV4-2 and TRBJ2-2; tentatively, D is TRBD2 (5 bases). Germline CDR1 reads LGHNA; CDR2 reads YNFKEQ. V was trimmed by 4 bases and J by 0 bases, leaving 15 bases between them. The CDR3 extends over 17 amino acids. In DNA form, the CDR3 reads TGTGCCAGCAGCCGGGAGCAGCGCCCTTCGAACACCGGGGAGCTGTTTTTT. It specifies CASSREQRPSNTGELFF.

Details on this clonotype: This may come from a read error, since a much larger clone is one base off. The chain couples TRBV21-1 to TRBJ2-2; the tabulated D call, TRBD1, remains unverified against the DNA. TRBV21-1 is given as a pseudogene. The CDR3 runs 14 residues. The CDR3 region has the DNA TGTGCCAGCAGCACAGGGGCAGGGCGCGGGGAGCTGTTTTTT. Its protein product is CASSTGAGRGELFF.

By its share, this clonotype is medium-sized. This sequence joins TRBV7-2 and TRBJ2-7; 8 bases fit TRBD2. V shed 5 bases and J 0 bases; nucleotides not matched to a gene: 3. Germline loops: CDR1 SGHTA, CDR2 FQGNSA. The CDR3 sequence is 14 residues long. As DNA, the CDR3 is TGTGCCAGCAGCCCGGGAGGGAGCTCCTACGAGCAGTACTTC. As protein: CASSPGGSSYEQYF.

This clonotype was observed many times. The rearrangement joins TRBV7-8 to TRBJ1-2, with D perhaps TRBD1 (6 bases). Germline assignment: CDR1 SGHVS and CDR2 FQNEAQ. The CDR3 has 14 residues. V was cut by 6 bases and J by 2 bases, with 13 bases left in between. The CDR3 loop is CASRSSGQNYGYTF. DNA for the CDR3: TGTGCCAGCAGAAGTAGCGGACAGAACTATGGCTACACCTTC.

On this clonotype itself: A read error may account for a junction end that differs from germline. The V gene is TRBV6-5, the J gene TRBJ2-7; D remains unclear. Germline loops: CDR1 MNHEY, CDR2 SVGAGI. This CDR3 has 14 residues. This CDR3 is CAGSHGFGSYEQYF. The DNA for the CDR3 is TGTGCCGGCAGTCACGGTTTTGGTTCCTACGAGCAGTACTTC.

This clonotype occurred a few times. Given a much more abundant clone one base away, this may be a read error. This chain joins TRBV7-2 and TRBJ2-2; D may match TRBD1 or TRBD2 (7 bases each). The CDR3 loop spans 14 amino acids. Germline V gene data show CDR1 as SGHTA and CDR2 as FQGNSA. The V and J ends lost 11 bases and 6 bases respectively, with 19 bases between them. CDR3 sequence: CAGGGGGASGELFF. As DNA, the CDR3 is TGTGCCGGCGGGGGAGGGGGCGCGTCCGGGGAGCTGTTTTTT.